Below, 12 T cell receptor beta chains from the same sample are listed, as sequenced in a study of shared clonotypes between healthy human individuals. Measured with immunoSEQ multiplex PCR; TCRdb has only the in-frame clones, and not every one. The repertoire holds under 1,100,000 clones, with around 78% as singletons. Sequencing was done on a sample of memory CD4+ T cells from PBMCs. Subset indicated: CD45RA-negative fraction. The origin of the receptors is a man aged 18 to 29 in good health. Some clones in this sample may be carry-over from other donors' samples.

This clone occurred a few times. This rearrangement joins TRBV12-5 to TRBJ2-1; a weak D match, TRBD2 (6 bases). V lost 3 bases, J lost 5 bases, and 20 bases lay in between. Germline V gene data show CDR1 as LGHNT and CDR2 as FRNRAP. The CDR3 spans 17 residues. The chain's CDR3 is CASGFAPGLRANNEQFF. The CDR3 nucleotides read TGTGCTAGTGGTTTCGCACCGGGACTCCGGGCCAACAATGAGCAGTTCTTC.

This clone has a single count. The rearrangement uses TRBV28 and TRBJ2-1, with 12 bases lining up with TRBD2. The V gene end was trimmed by 5 bases and the J gene end by 7 bases; junction bases not matched to a gene: 6. The length of the CDR3 is 15 residues. Germline CDR1 is MDHEN and CDR2 is SYDVKM. The CDR3 DNA reads TGTGCCAGCAGTAGTCTAGCGGGAGGGCCAAATGAGCAGTTCTTC. Encoded protein: CASSSLAGGPNEQFF.

About this clone itself: The sample carries other DNA sequences with the same CDR3. J is TRBJ2-5 and V is TRBV2, with D possibly being TRBD2 (5 bases). Per the germline V gene, CDR1 is SNHLY and CDR2 is FYNNEI. This CDR3 has 12 amino acids. Trimming pared 2 bases from V and 5 bases from J, leaving 6 bases between. DNA for the CDR3: TGTGCCAGCAGTGAATCGGGGGAGACCCAGTACTTC. It yields the protein CASSESGETQYF.

This chain links TRBV11-2 with TRBJ2-1; 9 bases are shared with TRBD2. Germline loops: CDR1 SGHAT, CDR2 FQNNGV. CDR3 length: 17 amino acids. The ends lost 4 bases at V and 0 bases at J; junction bases unmatched: 7. CDR3 residues: CASSSLSGSPSYNEQFF. The CDR3 coding sequence is TGTGCCAGCAGCTCCCTTAGCGGGAGCCCCTCCTACAATGAGCAGTTCTTC. Full variable domain (rest looked up from reference TRBV11-2 and TRBJ2-1): EAGVAQSPRYKIIEKRQSVAFWCNPISGHATLYWYQQILGQGPKLLIQFQNNGVVDDSQLPKDRFSAERLKGVDSTLKIQPAKLEDSAVYLCASSSLSGSPSYNEQFFGPGTRLTVL.

In its sample, this clone was seen many times. Within the sample, other DNA sequences also encode this same CDR3. The genes are TRBV11-2 and TRBJ1-3, with D hard to call. Germline lookup yields CDR1 SGHAT and CDR2 FQNNGV. CDR3 size: 14 residues. V was shortened by 2 bases and J by 0 bases, with 5 bases between the two germline ends. The CDR3 DNA is TGTGCCAGCAGCTTAACAAACTCTGGAAACACCATATATTTT. Translated: CASSLTNSGNTIYF.

This clone is a singleton in its sample. CDR3 nucleotides: TGTGCCAGCAGGACGACTAGCGGGACTGGGAAGAAATCCGGGCCAACCTACAATGAGCAGTTCTTC. This translates into CASRTTSGTGKKSGPTYNEQFF. The chain employs TRBV2 and TRBJ2-1, with TRBD2 matching over 11 bases. There are 22 residues in the CDR3. Germline CDR1 and CDR2: SNHLY and FYNNEI. Unmatched junction bases numbered 24, after V lost 6 bases and J lost 2 bases. The entire variable domain, with the rest obtained from reference TRBV2 and TRBJ2-1, is as follows: EPEVTQTPSHQVTQMGQEVILRCVPISNHLYFYWYRQILGQKVEFLVSFYNNEISEKSEIFDDQFSVERPDGSNFTLKIRSTKLEDSAMYFCASRTTSGTGKKSGPTYNEQFFGPGTRLTVL.

This clone was recorded a few times. This chain joins TRBV27 and TRBJ1-6; 7 bases align to TRBD1. V dropped 3 bases and J dropped 9; count of bases not matched to a gene: 5. This CDR3 has 14 amino acids. Germline V gives CDR1 MNHEY, CDR2 SMNVEV (reference sequence). The CDR3 nucleotides read TGTGCCAGCAGTTTGGGACAGTTTAGTTCACCCCTCCACTTT. Translating it yields CASSLGQFSSPLHF.

This CDR3 is CASSRLQGSNQPQHF. CDR3 nucleotides: TGTGCCAGCTCACGCCTTCAGGGGTCGAATCAGCCCCAGCATTTT. The rearrangement links TRBV18 to TRBJ1-5; D possibly corresponds to TRBD1 (6 bases). CDR3 length equals 15 residues. Trimming took off 4 bases at V and 4 bases at J, with 14 bases between the two ends. Germline CDR1 reads KGHSH; CDR2 reads LQKENI.

In regard to this clone: This sample also contains other DNA sequences that code for the same CDR3. V and J are TRBV5-1 and TRBJ1-1; 8 positions agree with TRBD1. V shed 2 bases and J 1 base; nucleotides not matched to a gene: 1. Germline V gene data show CDR1 as SGHRS and CDR2 as YFSETQ. CDR3 length: 14 amino acids. CDR3 protein: CASSFQGANTEAFF. DNA for the CDR3: TGCGCCAGCAGCTTCCAGGGGGCGAACACTGAAGCTTTCTTT.

The chain uses TRBV7-9 and TRBJ1-2; D is undetermined. Between the trimmed V and J ends, which lost 4 bases and 10 bases, there was a span of 16 bases. Per the germline V gene, CDR1 is SEHNR and CDR2 is FQNEAQ (reference sequence). CDR3 length equals 13 residues. This CDR3 is CASSSNPTIIYTF. The CDR3 DNA reads as TGTGCCAGCAGCTCAAACCCCACTATAATCTACACCTTC.

J is TRBJ1-3 and V is TRBV5-1; 7 bases match TRBD1. CDR1 and CDR2 (germline): SGHRS, YFSETQ. J was trimmed by 7 bases and V by 0 bases; bases with no gene match: 7. The CDR3 is 15 residues long. As DNA, the CDR3 is TGCGCCAGCAGCTTGGAGGGACAGCCGGGGAACACCATATATTTT. Translating it yields CASSLEGQPGNTIYF.

This clone has only one observation. The CDR3 region has the DNA TGTGCCAGCAGCTTATCTGACGGTCAGCCCCAGCATTTT. Amino acid sequence: CASSLSDGQPQHF. The V gene is TRBV7-3, the J gene TRBJ1-5; no clear D gene. With 2 bases removed from V and 6 bases from J, the gap between germline ends came to 8 bases. The CDR3 totals 13 residues. Germline CDR1 and CDR2: SGHTA and FQGTGA.